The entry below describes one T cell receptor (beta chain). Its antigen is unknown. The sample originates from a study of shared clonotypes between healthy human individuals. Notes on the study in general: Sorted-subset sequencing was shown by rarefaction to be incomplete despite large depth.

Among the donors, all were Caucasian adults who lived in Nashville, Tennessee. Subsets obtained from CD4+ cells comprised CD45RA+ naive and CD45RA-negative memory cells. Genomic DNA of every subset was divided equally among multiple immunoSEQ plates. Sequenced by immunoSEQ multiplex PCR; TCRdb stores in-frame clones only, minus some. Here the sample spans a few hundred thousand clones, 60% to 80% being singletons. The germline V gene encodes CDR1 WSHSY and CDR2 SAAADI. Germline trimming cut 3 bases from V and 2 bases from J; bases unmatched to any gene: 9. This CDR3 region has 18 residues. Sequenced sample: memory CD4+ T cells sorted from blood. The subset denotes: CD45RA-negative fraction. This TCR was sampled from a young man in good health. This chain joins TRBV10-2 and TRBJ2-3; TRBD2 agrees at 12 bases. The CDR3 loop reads CASSDSTSGRWVTDTQYF. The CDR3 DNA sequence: TGCGCCAGCAGTGATAGTACTAGCGGGAGGTGGGTCACAGATACGCAGTATTTT.